Shown below are 5 T cell receptor beta chains from a single sample sequenced in a study of blood T cells in healthy people across ages. Using a J-beta primer mix together with a sample-barcoded 5' primer, a second PCR was run for roughly 7 to 12 cycles. MiXCR, run by TCRdb on the 5' RACE reads, gives a single entry per CDR3 protein. Of 650,000 to 800,000 distinct CDR3 sequences in the sample, under 45% were seen once. What was sequenced was blood. Receptors originate from a man aged 55 to 70 in good health.

The V call is TRBV5-1, the J call TRBJ2-3; D unresolved. The germline V gene has CDR1 SGHRS and CDR2 YFSETQ. There are 15 residues in the CDR3. The V and J ends lost 0 bases and 1 base respectively, with 9 bases between them. In DNA, the CDR3 is TGCGCCAGCAGCTTGGTGGCAGCACGCACAGATACGCAGTATTTT. Encoded protein: CASSLVAARTDTQYF.

The J gene is TRBJ2-1, the V gene TRBV7-3; D might be TRBD2 (6 bases). Germline CDR1 reads SGHTA; CDR2 reads FQGTGA. Trimming removed 0 bases from V and 10 bases from J, with 19 bases in between. The CDR3 has 16 amino acids. CDR3 bases: TGTGCCAGCAGCTTAACTCCCGGAGGGAGCTCCCACGAGCAGTTCTTC. Its translation is CASSLTPGGSSHEQFF.

V gene TRBV6-2 or TRBV6-3 combines with J gene TRBJ2-1; D ambiguous. The V gene lost 6 bases and the J gene lost 7 bases, with 19 bases spanning the gap. This CDR3 is 15 amino acids long. CDR1 is MNHEY and CDR2 is SVGEGT in the germline V gene. In DNA, the CDR3 is TGTGCCAGCAGCCGAAACGTAAACCGGGCGAATGAGCAGTTCTTC. It yields the protein CASSRNVNRANEQFF.

This clonotype was seen only a few times. One junction end does not reproduce the germline sequence, and a read error may be involved. This chain uses TRBV20-1 with TRBJ2-5, with D maybe TRBD2 (5 bases). Per the germline V gene, CDR1 is DFQATT and CDR2 is SNEGSKA (reference sequence). The CDR3 is made up of 13 amino acids. The CDR3 region has the DNA TGCAGTGCTAGAGCCGCCTTGGGAGAGCCCCAGTACTTC. Its translation: CSARAALGEPQYF.

The rearrangement joins TRBV12-3 or TRBV12-4 to TRBJ1-5; 8 bases line up with TRBD1. Trimming cost V 7 bases and J 4 bases; bases outside gene matches: 9. The length of the CDR3 is 15 residues. The DNA for the CDR3 is TGTGCCAGCACCTCAGGGGGCAGCGGTAATCAGCCCCAGCATTTT. Residues: CASTSGGSGNQPQHF.